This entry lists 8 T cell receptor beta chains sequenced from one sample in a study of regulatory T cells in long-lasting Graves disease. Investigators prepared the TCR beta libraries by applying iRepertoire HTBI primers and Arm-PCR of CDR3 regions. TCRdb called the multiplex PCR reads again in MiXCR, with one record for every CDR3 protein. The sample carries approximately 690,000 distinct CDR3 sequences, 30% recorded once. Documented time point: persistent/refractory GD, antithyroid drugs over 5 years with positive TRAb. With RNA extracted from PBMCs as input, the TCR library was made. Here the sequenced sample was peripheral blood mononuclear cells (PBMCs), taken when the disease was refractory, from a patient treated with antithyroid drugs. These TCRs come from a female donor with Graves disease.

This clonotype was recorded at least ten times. This CDR3 reads CASRSLYEQYF. CDR3 nucleotides: TGTGCCAGCAGGAGTCTCTACGAGCAGTACTTC. V gene TRBV28 combines with J gene TRBJ2-7; D is unresolved. Germline values: CDR1 MDHEN, CDR2 SYDVKM. The CDR3 sequence is 11 residues long. Trimming left V 6 bases short and J 3 bases short, with 6 bases between.

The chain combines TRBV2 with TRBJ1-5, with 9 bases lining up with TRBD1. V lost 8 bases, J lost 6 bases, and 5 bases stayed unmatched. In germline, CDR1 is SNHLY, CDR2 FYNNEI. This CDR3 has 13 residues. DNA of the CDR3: TGTGCCAGCTCACAGGGGGCAGGTCAGCCCCAGCATTTT. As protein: CASSQGAGQPQHF.

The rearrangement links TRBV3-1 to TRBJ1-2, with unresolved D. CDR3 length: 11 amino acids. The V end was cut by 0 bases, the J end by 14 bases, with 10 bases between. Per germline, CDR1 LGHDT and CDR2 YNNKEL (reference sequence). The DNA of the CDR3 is TGTGCCAGCAGCCAAGATCGACTGTGGACCTTC. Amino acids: CASSQDRLWTF.

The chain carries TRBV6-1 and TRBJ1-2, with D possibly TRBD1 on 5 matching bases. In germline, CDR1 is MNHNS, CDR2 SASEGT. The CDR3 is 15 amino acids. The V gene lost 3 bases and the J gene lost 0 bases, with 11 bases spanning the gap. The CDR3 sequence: CASSETQGANYGYTF. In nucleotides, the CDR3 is TGTGCCAGCAGTGAGACTCAGGGAGCTAACTATGGCTACACCTTC.

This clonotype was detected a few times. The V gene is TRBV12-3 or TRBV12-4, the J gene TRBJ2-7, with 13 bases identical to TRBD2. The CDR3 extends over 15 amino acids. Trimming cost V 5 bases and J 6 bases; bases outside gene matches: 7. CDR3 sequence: CASSRTSGSLAEQYF. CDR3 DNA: TGTGCCAGCAGTCGGACTAGCGGGAGTTTGGCCGAGCAGTACTTC.

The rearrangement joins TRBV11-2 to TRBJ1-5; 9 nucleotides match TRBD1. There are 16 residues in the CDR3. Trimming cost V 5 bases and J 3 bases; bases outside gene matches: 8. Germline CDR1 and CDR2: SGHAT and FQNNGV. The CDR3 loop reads CASSEYRDRVNQPQHF. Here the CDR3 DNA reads TGTGCCAGCAGCGAATACCGGGACAGGGTCAATCAGCCCCAGCATTTT.

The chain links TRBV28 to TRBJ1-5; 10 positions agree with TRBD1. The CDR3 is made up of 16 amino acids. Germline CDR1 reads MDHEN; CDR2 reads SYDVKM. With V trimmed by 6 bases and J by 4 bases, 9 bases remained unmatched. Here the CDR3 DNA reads TGTGCCAGCAGATTCCGGGACAGGGGCCGGAATCAGCCCCAGCATTTT. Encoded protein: CASRFRDRGRNQPQHF. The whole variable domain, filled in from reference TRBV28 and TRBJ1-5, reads DVKVTQSSRYLVKRTGEKVFLECVQDMDHENMFWYRQDPGLGLRLIYFSYDVKMKEKGDIPEGYSVSREKKERFSLILESASTNQTSMYLCASRFRDRGRNQPQHFGDGTRLSIL.

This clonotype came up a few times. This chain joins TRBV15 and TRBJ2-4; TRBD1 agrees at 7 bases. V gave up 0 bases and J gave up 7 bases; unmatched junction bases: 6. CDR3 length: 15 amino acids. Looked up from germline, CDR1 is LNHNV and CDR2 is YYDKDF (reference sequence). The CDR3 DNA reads TGTGCCACCAGCAGAGAAAACAGGGGTGGTAACATTCAGTACTTC. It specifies CATSRENRGGNIQYF. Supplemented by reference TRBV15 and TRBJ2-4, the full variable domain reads DAMVIQNPRYQVTQFGKPVTLSCSQTLNHNVMYWYQQKSSQAPKLLFHYYDKDFNNEADTPDNFQSRRPNTSFCFLDIRSPGLGDTAMYLCATSRENRGGNIQYFGAGTRLSVL.